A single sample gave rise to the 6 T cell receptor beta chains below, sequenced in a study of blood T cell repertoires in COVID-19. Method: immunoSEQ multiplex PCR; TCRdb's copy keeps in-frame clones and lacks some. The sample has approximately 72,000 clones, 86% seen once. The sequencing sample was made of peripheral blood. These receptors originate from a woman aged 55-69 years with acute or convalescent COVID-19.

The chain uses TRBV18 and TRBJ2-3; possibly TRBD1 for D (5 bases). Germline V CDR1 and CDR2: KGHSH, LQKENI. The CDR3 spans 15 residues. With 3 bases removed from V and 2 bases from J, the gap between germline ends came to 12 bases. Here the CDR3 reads CASSPPTVTTDTQYF. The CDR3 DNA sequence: TGTGCCAGCTCACCCCCGACAGTAACCACAGATACGCAGTATTTT.

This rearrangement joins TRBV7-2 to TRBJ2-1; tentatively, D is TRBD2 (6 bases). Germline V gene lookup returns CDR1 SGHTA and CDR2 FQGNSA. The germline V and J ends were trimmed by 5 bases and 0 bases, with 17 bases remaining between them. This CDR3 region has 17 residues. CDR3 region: CASSPQRALSSYNEQFF. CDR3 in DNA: TGTGCCAGCAGCCCTCAGCGGGCCTTGAGCTCCTACAATGAGCAGTTCTTC. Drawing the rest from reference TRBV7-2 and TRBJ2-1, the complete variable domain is GAGVSQSPSNKVTEKGKDVELRCDPISGHTALYWYRQSLGQGLEFLIYFQGNSAPDKSGLPSDRFSAERTGGSVSTLTIQRTQQEDSAVYLCASSPQRALSSYNEQFFGPGTRLTVL.

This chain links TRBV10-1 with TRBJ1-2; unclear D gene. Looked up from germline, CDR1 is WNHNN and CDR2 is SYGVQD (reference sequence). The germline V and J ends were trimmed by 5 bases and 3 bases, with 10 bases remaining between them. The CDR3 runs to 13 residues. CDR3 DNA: TGCGCCAGCAGTCCCACTTCTTACTATGGCTACACCTTC. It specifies CASSPTSYYGYTF.

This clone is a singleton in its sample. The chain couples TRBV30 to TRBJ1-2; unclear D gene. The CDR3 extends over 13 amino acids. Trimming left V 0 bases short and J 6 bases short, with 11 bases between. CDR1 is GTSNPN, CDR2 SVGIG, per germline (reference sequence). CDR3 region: CAWSVTGRDGYTF. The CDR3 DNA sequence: TGTGCCTGGAGTGTCACGGGTAGAGATGGCTACACCTTC.

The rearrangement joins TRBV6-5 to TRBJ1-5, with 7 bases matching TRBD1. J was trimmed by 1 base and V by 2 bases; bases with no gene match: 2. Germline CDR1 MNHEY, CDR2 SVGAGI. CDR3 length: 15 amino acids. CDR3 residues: CASSYHRGSNQPQHF. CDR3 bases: TGTGCCAGCAGTTACCACAGGGGAAGCAATCAGCCCCAGCATTTT.

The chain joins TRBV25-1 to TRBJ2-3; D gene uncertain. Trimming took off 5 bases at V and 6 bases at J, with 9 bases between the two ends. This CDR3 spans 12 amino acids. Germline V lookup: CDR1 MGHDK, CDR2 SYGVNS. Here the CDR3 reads CASSTIRDTQYF. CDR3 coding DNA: TGTGCCAGCAGTACTATCCGTGATACGCAGTATTTT. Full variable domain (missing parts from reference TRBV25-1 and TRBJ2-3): EADIYQTPRYLVIGTGKKITLECSQTMGHDKMYWYQQDPGMELHLIHYSYGVNSTEKGDLSSESTVSRIRTEHFPLTLESARPSHTSQYLCASSTIRDTQYFGPGTRLTVL.